Included here is one TCR beta chain sequence, with context. The entry originates in a study of OX40 agonist ivuxolimab in advanced cancers. Background on the study: The group had a mean age of roughly 56 years, ranged from 23 to 79, and was 82.7% male.

The study sampled blood at baseline, cycle 4 day 1, and cycle 7 day 1. Only in-frame clones appear in the TCRdb table, and some are missing; sequencing was by immunoSEQ multiplex PCR. The repertoire holds 45,000 to 55,000 clones, with nearly 85% as singletons. The CDR3 is 11 residues long. V lost 2 bases, J lost 3 bases, and 2 bases lay in between. The V gene's germline CDR1 is SGHNT and CDR2 YYREEE (reference sequence). Source: CD4+ or CD8+ T cells sorted from blood, taken in a trial of the OX40 agonist ivuxolimab. The chain is built from TRBV5-4 and TRBJ1-2; D remains unclear. This clonotype was sampled from an adult with an advanced solid tumor such as melanoma, head and neck, liver or kidney cancer. This chain's CDR3 is CASSFDYGYTF. In nucleotides, the CDR3 is TGTGCCAGCAGCTTTGACTATGGCTACACCTTC.